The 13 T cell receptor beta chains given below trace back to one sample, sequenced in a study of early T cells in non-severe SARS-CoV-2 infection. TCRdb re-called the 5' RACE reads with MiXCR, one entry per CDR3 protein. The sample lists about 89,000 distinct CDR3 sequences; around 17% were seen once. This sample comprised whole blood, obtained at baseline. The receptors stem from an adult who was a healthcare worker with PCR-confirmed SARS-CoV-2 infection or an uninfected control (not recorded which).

Written as DNA, the CDR3 is TGTGCCAGCACCCTACGGGTCGGGAGACTGGCGGATACGCAGTATTTT. Amino acids: CASTLRVGRLADTQYF. This chain connects TRBV13 to TRBJ2-3, with D perhaps matching TRBD2 (6 bases). Trimming stripped 7 bases from V and 6 bases from J, with 23 bases between. Germline values: CDR1 PRHDT, CDR2 FYEKMQ (reference sequence). This CDR3 is built from 16 residues.

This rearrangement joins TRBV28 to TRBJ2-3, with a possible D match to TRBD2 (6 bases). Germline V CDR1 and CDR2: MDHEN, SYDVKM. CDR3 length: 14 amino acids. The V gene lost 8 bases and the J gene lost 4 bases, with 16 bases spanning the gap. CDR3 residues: CASGKTGVADTQYF. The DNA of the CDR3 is TGTGCCAGCGGTAAGACGGGAGTGGCAGATACGCAGTATTTT.

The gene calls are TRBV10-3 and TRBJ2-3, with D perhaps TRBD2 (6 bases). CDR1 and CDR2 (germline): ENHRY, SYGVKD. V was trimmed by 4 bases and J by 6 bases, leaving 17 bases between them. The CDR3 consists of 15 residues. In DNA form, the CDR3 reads TGTGCCATCAGTGCAGGAGCGGAGGGGATGGATACGCAGTATTTT. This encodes CAISAGAEGMDTQYF.

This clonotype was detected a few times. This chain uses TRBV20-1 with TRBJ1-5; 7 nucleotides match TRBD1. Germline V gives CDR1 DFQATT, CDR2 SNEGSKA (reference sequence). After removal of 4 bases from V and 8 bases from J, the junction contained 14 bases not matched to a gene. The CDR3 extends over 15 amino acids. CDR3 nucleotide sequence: TGCAGTGCTAAGGGGGCGGGACACGAATCGGAGCCCCAGCATTTT. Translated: CSAKGAGHESEPQHF.

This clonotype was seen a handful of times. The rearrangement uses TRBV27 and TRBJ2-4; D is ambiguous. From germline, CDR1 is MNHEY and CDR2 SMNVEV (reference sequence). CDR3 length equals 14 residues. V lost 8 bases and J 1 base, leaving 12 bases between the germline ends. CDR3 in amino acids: CASRPGVAKNIQYF. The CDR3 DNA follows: TGTGCCAGCCGCCCCGGCGTGGCCAAAAACATTCAGTACTTC.

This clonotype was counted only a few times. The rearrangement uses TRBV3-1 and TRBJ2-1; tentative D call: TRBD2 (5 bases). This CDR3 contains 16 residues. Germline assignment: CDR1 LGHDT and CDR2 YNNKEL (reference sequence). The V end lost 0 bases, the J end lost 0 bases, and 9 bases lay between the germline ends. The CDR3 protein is CASSQDSRASYNEQFF. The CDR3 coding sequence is TGTGCCAGCAGCCAAGACTCGAGGGCCTCCTACAATGAGCAGTTCTTC.

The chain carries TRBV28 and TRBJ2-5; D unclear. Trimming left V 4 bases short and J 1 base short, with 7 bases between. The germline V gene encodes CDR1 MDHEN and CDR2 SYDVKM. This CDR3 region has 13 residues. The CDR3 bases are TGTGCCAGCAGTTCCCATAGCCAAGAGACCCAGTACTTC. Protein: CASSSHSQETQYF.

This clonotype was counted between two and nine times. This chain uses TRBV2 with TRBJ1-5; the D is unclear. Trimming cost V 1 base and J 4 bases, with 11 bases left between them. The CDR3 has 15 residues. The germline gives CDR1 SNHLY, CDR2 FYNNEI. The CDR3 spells CASSEVEAANQPQHF. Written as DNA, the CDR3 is TGTGCCAGCAGTGAAGTAGAGGCAGCAAATCAGCCCCAGCATTTT.

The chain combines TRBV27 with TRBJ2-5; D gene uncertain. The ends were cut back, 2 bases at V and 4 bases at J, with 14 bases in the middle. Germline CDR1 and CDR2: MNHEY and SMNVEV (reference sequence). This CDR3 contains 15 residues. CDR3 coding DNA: TGTGCCAGCAGTTTAATACCCGACCTGGGAGAGACCCAGTACTTC. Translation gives CASSLIPDLGETQYF.

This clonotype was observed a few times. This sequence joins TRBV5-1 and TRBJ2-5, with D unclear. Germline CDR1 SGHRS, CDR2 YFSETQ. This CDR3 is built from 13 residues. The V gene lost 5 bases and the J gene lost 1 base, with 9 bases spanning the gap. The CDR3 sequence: CASRRWGQETQYF. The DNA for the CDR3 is TGCGCCAGCAGGAGGTGGGGCCAAGAGACCCAGTACTTC.

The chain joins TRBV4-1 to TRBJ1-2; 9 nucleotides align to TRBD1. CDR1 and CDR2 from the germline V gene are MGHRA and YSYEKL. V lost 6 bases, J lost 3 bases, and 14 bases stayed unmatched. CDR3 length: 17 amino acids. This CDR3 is CASSKTAGQGMYYGYTF. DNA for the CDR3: TGCGCCAGCAGTAAAACAGCCGGACAGGGGATGTACTATGGCTACACCTTC.

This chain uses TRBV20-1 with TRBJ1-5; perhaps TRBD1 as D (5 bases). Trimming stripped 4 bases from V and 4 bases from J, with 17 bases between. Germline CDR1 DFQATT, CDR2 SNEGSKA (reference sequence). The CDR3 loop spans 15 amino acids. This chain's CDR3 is CSATIAGTKNQPQHF. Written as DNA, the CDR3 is TGCAGTGCTACCATAGCCGGGACGAAAAATCAGCCCCAGCATTTT.

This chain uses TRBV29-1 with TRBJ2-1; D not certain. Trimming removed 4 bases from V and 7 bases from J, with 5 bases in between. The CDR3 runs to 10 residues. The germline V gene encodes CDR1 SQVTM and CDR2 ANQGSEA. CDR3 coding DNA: TGCAGCGTTGTGTCAAATGAGCAGTTCTTC. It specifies CSVVSNEQFF.